A selection of T cell receptor beta chains follows, all from one sample in a study of blood T cells in healthy people across ages. TCRdb recomputed calls from the 5' RACE reads with MiXCR, one row per CDR3 protein. The data show roughly 1,800,000 distinct CDR3 sequences, just under 50% seen once. Specimen: blood. The receptors come from a woman aged 40 to 50 in good health. CDR3s include the opening cysteine and the closing phenylalanine or tryptophan. The D gene is left open where the match is weak. Size values are once, few and many counts, or a class for expanded clones, and some rows have none.

. | TRBJ2-1 | once | TRBV20-1 | TGCAGTGCTCCCCTTCTCTTGAATGAGCAGTTCTTC | CSAPLLLNEQFF
TRBD2 | TRBJ2-1 | . | TRBV5-4 | TGTGCCAGCAGCTTGGGGGCTAGCGGGGGCCTTTCCTGCAATGAGCAGTTCTTC | CASSLGASGGLSCNEQFF
TRBD1 | TRBJ2-5 | . | TRBV6-2/TRBV6-3 | TGTGCCAGCAGTTACTCGATGTCTTGGGACAGTGGGGATAAAGAGACCCAGTACTTC | CASSYSMSWDSGDKETQYF
TRBD2 | TRBJ2-3 | few | TRBV28 | TGTGCCAGCAGTTCTACTATACTAGCGGGGCTGAGCACAGATACGCAGTATTTT | CASSSTILAGLSTDTQYF
. | TRBJ1-2 | . | TRBV4-1 | TGCGCCAGCAGCCAAGGGTCCCAGGTCTATGGCTACACCTTC | CASSQGSQVYGYTF
. | TRBJ1-5 | . | TRBV29-1 | TGCAGCGGTTTTCATCCGGGACACCATGGCAATCAGCCCCAGCATTTT | CSGFHPGHHGNQPQHF
. | TRBJ1-2 | . | TRBV4-2 | TGTGCCAGCAGCCAAGAACACAGTCTAGCTAACTATGGCTACACCTTC | CASSQEHSLANYGYTF
TRBD1 | TRBJ2-4 | . | TRBV11-2 | TGTGCCAGCAGCTCGTACAGGGGAACCAAAAACATTCAGTACTTC | CASSSYRGTKNIQYF
. | TRBJ2-3 | few | TRBV4-2 | TGTGCCAGCAGCCAGGCTCGCGGGGTCACAGATACGCAGTATTTT | CASSQARGVTDTQYF
. | TRBJ2-5 | . | TRBV5-6 | TGTGCCAGCAGCTTGGTACTACCAGGCGAGACCCAGTACTTC | CASSLVLPGETQYF
. | TRBJ2-7 | . | TRBV7-9 | TGTGCCAGCAGCTTAGGGAGTGGCTACTCCTACGAGCAGTACTTC | CASSLGSGYSYEQYF
TRBD1 | TRBJ1-1 | . | TRBV7-2 | TGTGCCAGCAGCTCAGGGGGCCAAGGGGCAGACACTGAAGCTTTCTTT | CASSSGGQGADTEAFF
. | TRBJ1-5 | . | TRBV12-3/TRBV12-4 | TGTGCCAGCAGTTTAGCGGGGGCAACTAATCAGCCCCAGCATTTT | CASSLAGATNQPQHF
TRBD1 | TRBJ1-5 | . | TRBV6-2/TRBV6-3 | TGTGCCAGCAGGCCCCCGGGACAGGGGAATCAGCCCCAGCATTTT | CASRPPGQGNQPQHF
. | TRBJ2-3 | . | TRBV12-3/TRBV12-4 | TGTGCCAGCAGTTTACCAAGGAGCGCAGATACGCAGTATTTT | CASSLPRSADTQYF
. | TRBJ2-7 | few | TRBV3-1 | TGTGCCAGCAGCCCAGGGACAAATGGGGGCGAGCAGTACTTC | CASSPGTNGGEQYF
. | TRBJ2-5 | . | TRBV4-1 | TGCGCCAGCAGCCAAGAAGACAGTGGAGGGGCGCCGGGCGAGACCCAGTACTTC | CASSQEDSGGAPGETQYF
TRBD1 | TRBJ1-4 | . | TRBV12-3/TRBV12-4 | TGTGCCAGCGGGACAGGGGTACCTAATGAAAAACTGTTTTTT | CASGTGVPNEKLFF
. | TRBJ2-3 | . | TRBV9 | TGTGCCAGCAGCGTAGCGGGACACGTCACAGATACGCAGTATTTT | CASSVAGHVTDTQYF
. | TRBJ2-5 | . | TRBV4-1 | TGCGCCAGCAGCCCCAGTAGGGGCCGGTCCCAGTACTTC | CASSPSRGRSQYF
TRBD1 | TRBJ2-7 | . | TRBV29-1 | TGCAGCGTAGGGGACAGCACCTACGAGCAGTACTTC | CSVGDSTYEQYF
. | TRBJ2-7 | . | TRBV20-1 | TGCAGTGCTAGAAACAGCCACCTCTCCTACGAGCAGTACTTC | CSARNSHLSYEQYF
. | TRBJ2-7 | few | TRBV4-2 | TGTGCCAGCAGTCCATTGGGTATCTCCTACGAGCAGTACTTC | CASSPLGISYEQYF
. | TRBJ2-2 | . | TRBV2 | TGTGCCAGCAGTGATTTGGGGGAAACGAACACCGGGGAGCTGTTTTTT | CASSDLGETNTGELFF
. | TRBJ2-7 | many | TRBV10-3 | TGTGCCATCAGGGAGTCAGGCCCTCAAGAGCAGTACTTC | CAIRESGPQEQYF
TRBD1 | TRBJ2-7 | . | TRBV2 | TGTGCCAGCAGCCACGGGACAGCCGAGCAGTACTTC | CASSHGTAEQYF
. | TRBJ2-3 | . | TRBV5-1 | TGCGCCAGCAGCTTGGGATATTTGACAGATACGCAGTATTTT | CASSLGYLTDTQYF
. | TRBJ1-2 | . | TRBV7-9 | TGTGCCAGCAGCTTAGGGGGGATTATGTTGTACGGCTACACCTTC | CASSLGGIMLYGYTF
. | TRBJ1-2 | . | TRBV20-1 | TGCAGTGCCGTAAGGGCGGATCTCGGCTATGGCTACACCTTC | CSAVRADLGYGYTF
TRBD1 | TRBJ2-7 | . | TRBV7-2 | TGTGCCAGCAGCCGGAGACCTACAGGGGGCAGGTCCTACAATGAGCAGTACTTC | CASSRRPTGGRSYNEQYF
. | TRBJ2-3 | many | TRBV7-9 | TGTGCCAGCAGCCCTGGGACCACAGATACGCAGTATTTT | CASSPGTTDTQYF
. | TRBJ2-1 | . | TRBV6-2/TRBV6-3 | TGTGCCAGCAGTTACGGGCAAGGCCTCTCCTCCTACAATGAGCAGTTCTTC | CASSYGQGLSSYNEQFF
TRBD1 | TRBJ2-1 | . | TRBV7-9 | TGTGCCAGCAGCTTAGGGGACAGCACCAAAGAGACCCAGTTCTTC | CASSLGDSTKETQFF
. | TRBJ1-1 | few | TRBV29-1 | TGCAGCGTTAAGGCAGACATGAACACTGAAGCTTTCTTT | CSVKADMNTEAFF
. | TRBJ2-1 | few | TRBV7-2 | TGTGCCAGCAGCTTAGACGCCCACAATGAGCAGTTCTTC | CASSLDAHNEQFF
. | TRBJ2-1 | few | TRBV20-1 | TGCAGTGCTAGTTTGGGGAGAGCCTACAATGAGCAGTTCTTC | CSASLGRAYNEQFF
TRBD1 | TRBJ1-2 | few | TRBV12-3/TRBV12-4 | TGTGCCAGCAGACCGCACCAGGGACAGAAAAACTATGGCTACACCTTC | CASRPHQGQKNYGYTF
. | TRBJ1-2 | . | TRBV7-2 | TGTGCCAGCAGCTTATACAGGCTAAACTATGGCTACACCTTC | CASSLYRLNYGYTF
TRBD1 | TRBJ2-4 | few | TRBV10-3 | TGTGCCATCAGTGCACAGGGGGATGAGGCCAAAAACATTCAGTACTTC | CAISAQGDEAKNIQYF
TRBD1 | TRBJ1-2 | . | TRBV6-5 | TGTGCCAGCAGTCTCGACAGGGGGAAAGGCTATGGCTACACCTTC | CASSLDRGKGYGYTF
TRBD1 | TRBJ2-7 | few | TRBV28 | TGTGCCAGCAGTTTGGTTGACAGGGTGAGCGAGCAGTACTTC | CASSLVDRVSEQYF
. | TRBJ2-1 | few | TRBV18 | TGTGCCAGCTCACCCCTATACTACAATGAGCAGTTCTTC | CASSPLYYNEQFF
TRBD1 | TRBJ2-7 | . | TRBV28 | TGTGCCAGCAGTACGAACGGGGCAGGGGGAGACGAGCAGTACTTC | CASSTNGAGGDEQYF
. | TRBJ2-4 | . | TRBV5-1 | TGCGCCAGCAGCTTAGGATCACAGACAGACATTCAGTACTTC | CASSLGSQTDIQYF
TRBD2 | TRBJ2-7 | . | TRBV12-3/TRBV12-4 | TGTGCCAGCAGTTTACCGGGGGGGCCAAGGCCCTACGAGCAGTACTTC | CASSLPGGPRPYEQYF
. | TRBJ2-4 | . | TRBV10-1 | TGCGCCAGCAGTGAGGGCGTCAACGGTGGAAACATTCAGTACTTC | CASSEGVNGGNIQYF
. | TRBJ1-2 | . | TRBV29-1 | TGCAGCGTTGAAGGCGGGGGTTATGGTTACACCTTC | CSVEGGGYGYTF
. | TRBJ2-5 | once | TRBV20-1 | TGCAGTGCTAGAGATCCCCGGACCCCGGAGACCCAGTACTTC | CSARDPRTPETQYF
. | TRBJ2-1 | few | TRBV7-2 | TGTGCCAGCAGCTATTACGGAATCTACAATGAGCAGTTCTTC | CASSYYGIYNEQFF
. | TRBJ2-7 | . | TRBV11-2 | TGTGCCAGCAGCCGCACGGGACACCATTCCTACGAGCAGTACTTC | CASSRTGHHSYEQYF
TRBD1 | TRBJ2-5 | few | TRBV7-2 | TGTGCCAGCAGTCCGGGACAGGGGGCCAAAGAGACCCAGTACTTC | CASSPGQGAKETQYF
TRBD1 | TRBJ2-7 | few | TRBV7-2 | TGTGCCAGCAGCTTTAACAGGGGAATTAGCGAGCAGTACTTC | CASSFNRGISEQYF
. | TRBJ1-2 | . | TRBV5-1 | TGCGCCAGCAGCTTGTATGGGGGTTCCGAGAATGGCTACACCTTC | CASSLYGGSENGYTF
. | TRBJ2-3 | . | TRBV3-1 | TGTGCCAGCAGCCAAGACTTACTAGGGGGGACGCAGTATTTT | CASSQDLLGGTQYF
. | TRBJ1-5 | . | TRBV13 | TGTGCCAGCAGCTTAATCTTTCAGCCCCAGCATTTT | CASSLIFQPQHF
. | TRBJ1-1 | . | TRBV12-3/TRBV12-4 | TGTGCCAGCAGTCGCCCGGTCCTGAACACTGGAGCTTTCTTT | CASSRPVLNTGAFF
. | TRBJ1-1 | . | TRBV4-3 | TGCGCCAGCAGCCAAGTGGCAGGGAACACTGAAGCTTTCTTT | CASSQVAGNTEAFF
TRBD1 | TRBJ2-1 | . | TRBV13 | TGTGCCAGCACCCTAACCGGGACAGGGTCTTACAATGAGCAGTTCTTC | CASTLTGTGSYNEQFF
TRBD1 | TRBJ2-3 | . | TRBV2 | TGTGCCAGCAGGGCTCGGACAGGCCGCGCCACCACAGATACGCAGTATTTT | CASRARTGRATTDTQYF